This TCR beta chain was found in a study of cytomegalovirus exposure and HLA in healthy donors. Findings and caveats of the study: In an earlier analysis, most TCR beta V segments were productive about 87% or about 30% of the time. Fewer N-insertions (relative to the roughly 670-donor mean) were reportedly seen in an Asian-associated ancestry cluster in a later analysis. Accurate predictions that matched the HLA-A and HLA-B alleles of most subjects were reportedly made from TCR beta sequences. It was reportedly the case that the classifier diagnosed cytomegalovirus status with high specificity and sensitivity.

J lost 2 bases, V lost 3 bases, and 4 bases had no gene match. Germline assignment: CDR1 GTSNPN and CDR2 SVGIG (reference sequence). There are 15 residues in the CDR3. A multiplex PCR was run with 60 Vbeta primers and 13 Jbeta primers. Sequencing used immunoSEQ multiplex PCR; TCRdb keeps in-frame clones, though not all of them. This sample's table reports roughly 200,000 clones. A word on this clone: Its antigen is unidentified.

Sample: PBMCs. The receptor comes from a young man in good health and CMV-seronegative. The J gene is TRBJ2-7, the V gene TRBV30, with TRBD2 identical over 13 bases. The chain's CDR3 is CAWSLLAGGTYEQYF. For the CDR3, the DNA is TGTGCCTGGAGCTTACTAGCGGGAGGGACCTACGAGCAGTACTTC.